This record covers a single TCR beta chain. cDNA came from 0.5 to 1 ug RNA primed by random hexamers. TCRdb reprocessed the immunoSEQ multiplex PCR reads via MiXCR and lists one record per CDR3 protein. This sample yields about 300,000 distinct CDR3 sequences, of which approximately 85% are seen a single time; roughly 0.22% belongs to the top ten. The CDR3 loop spans 16 amino acids. The V and J ends lost 6 bases and 0 bases respectively, with 15 bases between them. The germline V gene encodes CDR1 MNHEY and CDR2 SVGEGT. The sample belongs to a study of CD8 T cells in Susac syndrome. The sequenced target, TCR beta, came from blood CD8+ and CD4+ T cells. Treatment-naive patients with stable or active relapsing-remitting disease served as multiple sclerosis controls. The authors negatively isolated CD8+ and CD4+ T cells and FACS-enriched TEMRA cells.

This clonotype was obtained from a human donor with multiple sclerosis. The V call is TRBV6-2 or TRBV6-3, the J call TRBJ1-5; D may be TRBD1 (5 bases). Sequenced material: CD8+ T cells from PBMCs. CDR3 in DNA: TGTGCCAGCAGCCCGGGACGGGATTATAGCAATCAGCCCCAGCATTTT. It encodes CASSPGRDYSNQPQHF.